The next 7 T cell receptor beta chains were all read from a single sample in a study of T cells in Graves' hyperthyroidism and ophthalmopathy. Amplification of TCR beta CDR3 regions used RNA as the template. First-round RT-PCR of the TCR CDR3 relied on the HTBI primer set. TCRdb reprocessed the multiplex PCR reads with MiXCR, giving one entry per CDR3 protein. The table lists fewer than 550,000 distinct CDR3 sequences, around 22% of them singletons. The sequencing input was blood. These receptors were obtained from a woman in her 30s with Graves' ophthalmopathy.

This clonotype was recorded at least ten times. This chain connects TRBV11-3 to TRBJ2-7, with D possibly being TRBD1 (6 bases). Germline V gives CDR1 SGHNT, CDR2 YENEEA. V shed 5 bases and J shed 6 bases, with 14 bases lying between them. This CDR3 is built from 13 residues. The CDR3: CASSTQTGSEQYF. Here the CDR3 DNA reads TGTGCCAGCAGCACCCAGACAGGATCCGAGCAGTACTTC. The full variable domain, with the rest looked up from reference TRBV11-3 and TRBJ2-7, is EAGVVQSPRYKIIEKKQPVAFWCNPISGHNTLYWYLQNLGQGPELLIRYENEEAVDDSQLPKDRFSAERLKGVDSTLKIQPAELGDSAVYLCASSTQTGSEQYFGPGTRLTVT.

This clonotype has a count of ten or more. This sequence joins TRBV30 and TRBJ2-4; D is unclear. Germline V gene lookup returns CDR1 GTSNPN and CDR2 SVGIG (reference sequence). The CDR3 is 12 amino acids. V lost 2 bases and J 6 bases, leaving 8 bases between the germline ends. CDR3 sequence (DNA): TGTGCCTGGAGTCGGACGATAAACATTCAGTACTTC. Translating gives CAWSRTINIQYF.

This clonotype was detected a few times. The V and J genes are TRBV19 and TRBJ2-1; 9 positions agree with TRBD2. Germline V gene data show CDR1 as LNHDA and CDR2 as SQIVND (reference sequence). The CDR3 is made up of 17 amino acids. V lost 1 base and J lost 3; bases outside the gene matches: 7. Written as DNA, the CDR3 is TGTGCCAGTAGTATAGGGGGAGGGACTAGCTTCTACAATGAGCAGTTCTTC. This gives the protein CASSIGGGTSFYNEQFF. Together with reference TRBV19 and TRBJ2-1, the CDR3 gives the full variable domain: DGGITQSPKYLFRKEGQNVTLSCEQNLNHDAMYWYRQDPGQGLRLIYYSQIVNDFQKGDIAEGYSVSREKKESFPLTVTSAQKNPTAFYLCASSIGGGTSFYNEQFFGPGTRLTVL.

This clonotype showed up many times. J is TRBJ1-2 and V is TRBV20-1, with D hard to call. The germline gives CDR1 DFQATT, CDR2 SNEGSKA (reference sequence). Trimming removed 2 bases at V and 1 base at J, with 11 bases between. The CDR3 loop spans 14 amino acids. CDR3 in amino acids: CSARPLPYNYGYTF. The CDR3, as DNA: TGCAGTGCTAGACCACTACCGTATAACTATGGCTACACCTTC.

The DNA for the CDR3 is TGCGCCAGCAGGCCGACAGGGGAACTTAAAGGCTACACCTTC. Translated: CASRPTGELKGYTF. The chain combines TRBV5-1 with TRBJ1-2; 8 nucleotides agree with TRBD1. The CDR3 length is 14 residues. The germline V gene encodes CDR1 SGHRS and CDR2 YFSETQ. The V gene end was trimmed by 5 bases and the J gene end by 8 bases; junction bases not matched to a gene: 11.

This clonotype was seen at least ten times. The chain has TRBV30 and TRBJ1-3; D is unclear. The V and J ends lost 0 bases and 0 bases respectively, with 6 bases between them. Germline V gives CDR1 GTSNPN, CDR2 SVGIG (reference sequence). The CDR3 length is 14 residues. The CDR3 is CAWSVSYSGNTIYF. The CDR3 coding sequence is TGTGCCTGGAGTGTAAGTTACTCTGGAAACACCATATATTTT.

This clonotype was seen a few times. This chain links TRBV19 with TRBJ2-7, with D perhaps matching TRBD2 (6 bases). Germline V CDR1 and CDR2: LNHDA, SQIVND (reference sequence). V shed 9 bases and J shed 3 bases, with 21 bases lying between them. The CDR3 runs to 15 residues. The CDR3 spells CASRSYSAGNYEQYF. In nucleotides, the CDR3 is TGTGCCAGCCGTTCCTACTCCGCGGGAAACTACGAGCAGTACTTC.